Described below is a single TCR beta chain sequence and its context. Its antigen is still unknown. Nothing much larger sits one base from this clone, and base qualities are not available. Donors were healthy HIV-negative adults with no recently reported acute infections or vaccinations. Only Caucasian adults living in Nashville, Tennessee, USA were represented among the donors. CD4+ T cells were enriched through magnetic negative selection, after which naive cells were positively selected on CD45RA and the remaining negative fraction served as the memory subset. Blood was obtained by leukapheresis, after which PBMCs were separated by Ficoll-Histopaque density gradient centrifugation and cryopreserved in liquid nitrogen vapor phase. Purity and quantity of every magnetically sorted T cell population were checked by analytical flow cytometry. Genomic DNA was isolated from every sorted fraction and measured by UV absorbance on a Nanodrop 2000c.

This entry comes from a study of shared clonotypes between healthy human individuals (dated by TCRdb to about 2020). Broadly, across the study: A few men and two women, aged 18 to 49 years, made up the cohort. For each donor, three plates each were used for CD4 naive and CD4 memory, two plates were used for CD8 naive, and one plate was used for CD8 memory. Blood TCR repertoires of roughly 5 healthy adults were deeply sequenced to estimate repertoire size and the extent of clonotype sharing between individuals. Different laboratories and diverse techniques were used to prepare libraries and sequence TCR repertoires, to increase sequencing depth and limit assay-specific biases. Each donor's leukapheresis produced roughly between roughly 0.85 and 9.5 billion PBMCs.

What the work shows at the level of the full study, not this receptor alone: Because the study included a small number of donors, the genetic and exposure-history diversity represented was limited. Sharing across four donors was observed for about 5% of naive CD4, 3.5% of naive CD8, over 2% of memory CD4, and around 0.4% of memory CD8 clonotypes. Pairwise subsampling led to the expectation that sequencing depth would affect the degree of clonotype sharing among donors. Compared with non-shared clonotypes, the clonotypes found in all four sorted-subset donors had higher generation probabilities. Even with the large sequencing depth, rarefaction of the sorted-subset datasets indicated that sequencing was incomplete. Sampling was limited to blood, and TCR repertoires in tissue likely differ from TCR repertoires in blood. Naive subsets generally had larger estimated clonotype richness than memory subsets.

Measured from the cysteine to the phenylalanine, the CDR3 is 15 residues long. Only the CDR3 portion is preserved as DNA: 45 bases, with reading frame beginning at the first base. Clipping removes 0 bases from V and 3 bases from J, with 3 as the unmatched junction base count. The germline V gene sets CDR1 to SGHRS and CDR2 to YFSETQ. Using the deep immunoSEQ assay, TCR CDR3 regions were amplified from genomic DNA by multiplex PCR. Genomic DNA extracted from each cell subset was distributed evenly over all wells of several immunoSEQ 96-well plates, and each plate served as one replicate. For sorted subsets, each replicate PCR was loaded with 200 ng genomic DNA, equivalent to 30,000 or so T cell genomes. Purified libraries were measured with a Qubit 3.0 fluorometer, size-checked on a Bioanalyzer 2100, and measured again with the KAPA Library Quantification kit. A separate single-read 150-cycle Illumina NextSeq 550 flow cell was used to sequence each immunoSEQ 96-well plate. Turning to the authors' computational methods: Because the immunoSEQ output held only junctional sequences and lacked quality scores, the filtering could not match the filtering applied to full-length reads. To assign V/J genes and CDR3, sequences were annotated using PyIR, a Python wrapper for IgBLAST v1.9, with IMGT germline references. Reads were removed for weak V/J assignments (E-value above 1e-6), missing CDR3, stop codons, out-of-frame junctions, or ambiguous translated residues. V3J clonotypes were defined as sequences sharing an identical inferred V gene, J gene, and CDR3 amino acid sequence. Percentage overlap between repertoires was computed as shared unique clonotypes divided by the size of the smaller repertoire. Richness of each repertoire was evaluated using RTK rarefaction, the Chao1 estimator, and Recon v2.1 estimates of unobserved clonotypes. Generation probabilities were computed with OLGA for all TCRbeta clonotypes obtained by the gDNA method from a handful of donors. Sourced from immuneACCESS, this table was stored by TCRdb with only in-frame sequences that have V and J called. A share of the clones is absent; for the studies checked, an unresolved V gene accounts for under half, and the remainder has no known explanation. V, J and clone size derive from that table, while D and trimming were established from the DNA sequence. Counted in this sample were 2 million to 2.5 million clones; roughly 95% of them appeared once. The ten most abundant clones make up more than 0.1% of the sample.

Source material: naive CD4+ T cells sorted from blood. Per the publication, the cell subset or site label means: CD45RA+ positively selected. The rearrangement combines TRBV5-1 with TRBJ2-7, and 10 junctional nucleotides match TRBD1. The sequence derives from a young man in good health. The DNA sequence is TGCGCCAGCAGCTTGGTGGGGACAGGGGTCTACGAGCAGTACTTC. Translated, it gives CASSLVGTGVYEQYF.